These 17 T cell receptor beta chains originate from one sample sequenced in a study of tumor and adjacent non-tumor tissue in lung cancer. Three rounds of nested PCR, following a modified ARM-PCR protocol, produced the TCRbeta library. TCRdb recomputed calls from the multiplex PCR reads with MiXCR, one row per CDR3 protein. The repertoire holds around 57,000 distinct CDR3 sequences, about 63% seen once, with around 33% in the top ten. No cell sorting was done before RNA was extracted from the tissue. This non-tumor lung sample came from over 3 cm beyond the tumor edge. Sequencing input: distant non-tumor lung tissue. These receptor sequences come from a man between 65 and 85 years old with non-small cell lung cancer.

Of note for this clonotype: The junction shows a germline mismatch at one end, possibly a read error. The V call is TRBV4-2, the J call TRBJ2-3, with a weak D call TRBD2 (6 bases). Per the germline V gene, CDR1 is LGHNA and CDR2 is YNFKEQ. The CDR3 contains 19 residues. In nucleotides, the CDR3 is TGTGCCAGCAGCCCTCGAGGGGCCCTGCATAGCGGAGGCACAGATACGCAATATTTT. It is translated as CASSPRGALHSGGTDTQYF.

This clonotype was detected a few times. The CDR3 protein is CAGSPQIAGANINEQFF. In nucleotides, the CDR3 is TGTGCTGGCAGCCCACAAATAGCGGGGGCCAACATCAATGAGCAGTTCTTC. The chain combines TRBV11-2 with TRBJ2-1, with TRBD2 matching over 9 bases. Germline CDR1 is SGHAT and CDR2 is FQNNGV. The CDR3 spans 17 residues.

On this clonotype: Possible read error: a much larger clone is one base away. The V and J genes are TRBV12-3 or TRBV12-4 and TRBJ1-5; the match to TRBD1 covers 9 bases. V shed 5 bases, J shed 5 bases, and the junction held 4 bases outside the gene matches. This CDR3 contains 14 residues. CDR3 in amino acids: CASSQTGGYQPQHF. As DNA, the CDR3 is TGTGCCAGCAGTCAGACAGGGGGTTATCAGCCCCAGCATTTT.

As concerns this clonotype: Germline is not matched at one junction end, which may reflect a read error. The CDR3 region is CASNLAPQGIEQYF. CDR3 bases: TGTGCCAGCAACTTAGCTCCCCAGGGGATCGAGCAGTATTTC. The chain has TRBV11-1 and TRBJ2-7; TRBD1 is a possible D gene (6 bases). CDR1 SGHAT and CDR2 FQDESV come from the germline V gene (reference sequence). The CDR3 loop spans 14 amino acids.

A word on this clonotype: A single base separates this from a much larger clone, so it may be a read error. The chain is built from TRBV5-5 and TRBJ2-2; D unresolved. The CDR3 runs 13 residues. CDR1 and CDR2 (germline): SGHKS, YYEKEE (reference sequence). As DNA, the CDR3 is TGTGCCAGCAGCTTCCTCGATACCGAGGAGCTGTTTTTT. Translated, it gives CASSFLDTEELFF.

A note on this clonotype: One end of the junction is discordant with germline, which a read error may explain. J is TRBJ2-3 and V is TRBV7-8; 13 bases match TRBD2. Germline-derived CDR1 and CDR2 are SGHVS and FQNEAQ. The CDR3 extends over 16 amino acids. In nucleotides, the CDR3 is TGTGCCAGCAGCCCCCGGACTAGCGGGAGCACAGATGCGCAGTATTTT. It encodes CASSPRTSGSTDAQYF.

A remark on this clonotype: A read error may be the cause here, since a much bigger clone is one base away. Written as DNA, the CDR3 is TGTGCCATCAGGTCCCATCCGGGACGGAGTATGAACACTGAAGTTTTCTTT. Translation gives CAIRSHPGRSMNTEVFF. The chain carries TRBV10-3 and TRBJ1-1, with D perhaps matching TRBD1 (5 bases). Germline CDR1 ENHRY, CDR2 SYGVKD. The CDR3 consists of 17 residues.

A remark on this clonotype: This clone may be a read error of a much larger clone one base away. The chain employs TRBV14 and TRBJ1-6, with D maybe TRBD1 (5 bases). The CDR3 consists of 15 residues. V was shortened by 4 bases and J by 10 bases, with 17 bases between the two germline ends. Germline V gives CDR1 SGHDN, CDR2 FVKESK. The CDR3 coding sequence is TGTGCCAGCAGCCGAGGAGAGGGGTCGAGGTCACCCCTCCACTTT. Encoded protein: CASSRGEGSRSPLHF.

As to this clonotype: At one boundary the junction diverges from the germline segment, which might be a read error. The rearrangement links TRBV13 to TRBJ2-2, with a possible D match to TRBD2 (5 bases). The CDR3 is 12 amino acids. Germline-derived CDR1 and CDR2 are PRHDT and FYEKMQ (reference sequence). The CDR3 loop is CASSLGTGKLFF. CDR3 DNA sequence: TGTGCCAGCAGCCTAGGAACCGGGAAGCTGTTTTTT. Full variable domain (remainder filled in from reference TRBV13 and TRBJ2-2): AAGVIQSPRHLIKEKRETATLKCYPIPRHDTVYWYQQGPGQDPQFLISFYEKMQSDKGSIPDRFSAQQFSDYHSELNMSSLELGDSALYFCASSLGTGKLFFGEGSRLTVL.

This clonotype was picked up many times. The rearrangement joins TRBV6-1 to TRBJ1-6; D call uncertain. Trimming left V 0 bases short and J 9 bases short, with 21 bases between. Per germline, CDR1 MNHNS and CDR2 SASEGT. The CDR3 loop spans 18 amino acids. CDR3 protein: CASSEAELGLRPFSPLHF. The CDR3 DNA is TGTGCCAGCAGTGAAGCGGAGTTGGGCCTACGCCCATTTTCACCCCTCCACTTT.

The V gene is TRBV11-2, the J gene TRBJ2-5, with 7 positions matching TRBD1. The CDR3 has 14 amino acids. The V gene end was trimmed by 6 bases and the J gene end by 5 bases; junction bases not matched to a gene: 9. Germline CDR1 reads SGHAT; CDR2 reads FQNNGV. CDR3 sequence (DNA): TGTGCCAGCAGTATATACAGCAGGGGGGAGACCCAGTACTTC. Translating gives CASSIYSRGETQYF.

Comment on this clonotype: A much larger clone sits a single nucleotide away, making a read error possible. This CDR3 is missing its conserved last phenylalanine or tryptophan, likely due to a read error. J is TRBJ2-1 and V is TRBV19; 8 nucleotides agree with TRBD1. J was trimmed by 3 bases and V by 4 bases; bases with no gene match: 5. Germline values: CDR1 LNHDA, CDR2 SQIVND (reference sequence). The CDR3 sequence is 15 residues long. CDR3 protein: CASSTDREYYNEQFL. The DNA for the CDR3 is TGTGCCAGTAGTACGGACAGGGAATACTACAATGAGCAGTTCTTA.

Points on this clonotype: A much more abundant neighbour one base away suggests this may be a read error. The conserved phenylalanine or tryptophan normally closing the CDR3 is absent here, so this likely arose from a read error. This chain links TRBV6-1 with TRBJ2-7; a possible D gene is TRBD2 (6 bases). The CDR3 covers 14 residues. V was pared by 5 bases and J by 0 bases, with 11 bases between. CDR1 and CDR2 from the germline V gene are MNHNS and SASEGT. The CDR3 DNA reads as TGTGCCAGCAGTATAGGCGGGGCCTCCTACGAGCAGTACATC. Its protein product is CASSIGGASYEQYI.

A note on this clonotype: A much larger clone lies one base from this, so it may be a read error. The chain carries TRBV29-1 and TRBJ2-3; tentative D call: TRBD1 (6 bases). Germline CDR1 reads SQVTM; CDR2 reads ANQGSEA. The length of the CDR3 is 14 residues. The CDR3 region has the DNA TGCAGCGTGGCCACGGGACAAATCACAGATACGCGGTATTTT. Amino acids: CSVATGQITDTRYF.

Concerning this clonotype: An end of the junction does not agree with germline; a read error may underlie this. The chain uses TRBV7-8 and TRBJ1-3; D ambiguous. The CDR3 is 15 residues long. Germline CDR1 and CDR2: SGHVS and FQNEAQ. CDR3 DNA sequence: TGTGCCGGCAGCTTAAATCGGATCGCTGGAAACACCATATATTTT. Translation: CAGSLNRIAGNTIYF.

Turning to this clonotype: This clone may be a read error of a much larger clone one base away. The rearrangement uses TRBV5-1 and TRBJ1-1; D not resolved. Trimming took 6 bases from V and 0 from J, leaving 9 bases between them. Per the germline V gene, CDR1 is SGHRS and CDR2 is YFSETQ. CDR3 length: 13 residues. The chain's CDR3 is CASKGQMNTEAFF. As DNA, the CDR3 is TGCGCCAGCAAGGGCCAGATGAACACTGAAGCTTTCTTT.

About this clonotype: Relative to the germline gene, one junction end is altered; a read error may explain this. The rearrangement links TRBV6-5 to TRBJ2-7; 8 bases fit TRBD1. This CDR3 spans 15 amino acids. Germline values: CDR1 MNHEY, CDR2 SVGAGI. CDR3 DNA: TGTTCCAGCAGTTACCGGAACAGGGGGTCGTACGAGCAGTACTTC. This codes for CSSSYRNRGSYEQYF.